This entry features one T cell receptor (beta chain) sequence. The antigen this receptor binds is unknown. The input lacks base qualities; no much larger clone sits a single base away. This sample is part of a study of OX40 agonist ivuxolimab in advanced cancers. A note on the overall study: Ivuxolimab, which targeted the costimulatory receptor OX40 (CD134), was an agonistic, fully human IgG2 monoclonal antibody. Intravenous ivuxolimab was administered to patients every 2 weeks at six dose levels: 0.01, 0.1, 0.3, 1.5, 3 and 10 mg/kg. Of the approximately 50 dose-escalation patients, hepatocellular carcinoma was present in about 20, melanoma in approximately 15, renal cell carcinoma in 9 and head and neck cancer in 9. In the dose-escalation cohort, 82.7% of patients were male, and the mean age was roughly 60 years, with a range of about 23 to 90. Patients were allowed to have had prior anti-PD-1, anti-PD-L1 or anti-CTLA-4 therapy, and approximately 40% of the dose-escalation patients had previously received checkpoint inhibitors. Partial responses occurred in three dose-escalation patients: two with cutaneous melanoma and one with hepatocellular carcinoma. Peripheral TCRbeta sequencing was intended to test whether TCR sequence diversity was altered and clonal T-cell expansion was caused by ivuxolimab. The paper covers the monotherapy dose-escalation part of the phase I ivuxolimab trial, which included N of about 51 patients.

Beyond this particular receptor, the publication reports: After ivuxolimab, more expanded clones were found on average in CD8+ T cells than in CD4+ T cells. At doses of 0.1 to 3.0 mg/kg, clonal expansion of both CD4+ and CD8+ blood T cells was observed from baseline to week 6. In partial responders in the 0.1-3.0 mg/kg groups, normalized peripheral clonal expansion was found to be among the lowest, especially among CD8+ T cells. The antigen specificity of the peripheral T cells that underwent clonal expansion was not determined. Low levels of normalized T-cell clonal expansion were also shown by some nonresponding patients.

The trial excluded patients who had a history of autoimmune disease or who were on systemic immunosuppression. In every dose cohort, peripheral blood was drawn for TCR sequencing at baseline, cycle 4 day 1, and cycle 7 day 1. Samples came from an open-label, multicenter, first-in-human phase I dose-escalation trial of ivuxolimab. Adults with locally advanced or metastatic head and neck squamous cell, hepatocellular, melanoma or renal cell carcinoma were enrolled in the trial. Before TCR sequencing, CD4+ T cells and CD8+ T cells from peripheral blood were sorted into separate populations. To sequence the TCRbeta CDR3 region, genomic DNA was isolated from the sorted cells. The immunoSEQ Assay was used to sequence the TCRbeta CDR3 regions. Imported from immuneACCESS, the table was reduced by TCRdb to in-frame sequences with V and J called. These copies leave out some clones; in studies compared against another copy, an unresolved V gene accounts for under half, and the cause of the remainder is not known. For this sample the table gives 6,500 to 10,000 clones, of which 87% were detected only once. The leading ten clones occupy just under 30% of the sample.

Per the germline V gene (reference sequence), LNHNV is the CDR1 and YYDKDF is the CDR2. There are 15 amino acids in the CDR3, from cysteine to phenylalanine inclusive. Only the CDR3 DNA stays, 45 bases, in frame from base 1. V sheds 4 bases and J sheds 2 bases, leaving 12 bases between their ends. The receptor was derived from an adult with an advanced solid tumor such as melanoma, head and neck, liver or kidney cancer. The input for sequencing was CD4+ or CD8+ T cells sorted from blood, taken in a trial of the OX40 agonist ivuxolimab. The chain employs TRBV15 and TRBJ2-1; tentative D gene TRBD2, with 5 bases matching. The DNA is TGTGCCACCAGCATTTCGCGGGTTGCCTACAATGAGCAGTTCTTC. Translated, it reads CATSISRVAYNEQFF.